This TCR beta chain is drawn from a study of blood T cells in healthy people across ages. Together with a sample-barcoded 5' primer, a J-beta primer mix was included in a second PCR lasting 7 to 11 cycles. Sequencing yielded, for each sample, at least 2.5 million paired-end reads carrying CDR3. TCRdb re-analysed the 5' RACE reads in MiXCR, keeping a single row per CDR3 protein. The data hold roughly 2 million distinct CDR3 sequences, with around 48% observed a single time. V dropped 1 base and J dropped 7 bases, with 13 bases sitting between them. CDR3 size: 14 residues. CDR1 is MDHEN and CDR2 is SYDVKM in the germline V gene.

This TCR was sampled from a woman aged 40 to 50 in good health. Sequencing was done on a sample of blood. The rearrangement links TRBV28 to TRBJ1-1; no reliable D call. The CDR3 reads CASSLFSRQDEAFF. For the CDR3, the DNA is TGTGCCAGCAGTTTATTTTCCCGGCAGGATGAAGCTTTCTTT.